Reported below is one T cell receptor beta chain. The length of the CDR3 is 15 residues. The J segment lost 1 base and the V segment lost 0 bases, leaving 0 bases of the junction unmatched. Germline CDR1 LGHNA, CDR2 YSLEER. In the authors' workflow: Estimated nucleated cell counts came from reference gene primer amplification. Libraries were prepared by immunoSEQ multiplex PCR; TCRdb keeps only in-frame clonotypes and omits some of them. V, J and clone size are those of that table, while D and trimming were read from the DNA. The sample yields fewer than 80,000 clones, around 90% seen once. The data were taken from a study of blood T cell repertoires in COVID-19. Study at large: Some COVID-19 samples were acute and others convalescent; all came from the United States, Italy and Spain.

Sequenced: peripheral blood. This receptor was identified in a human donor in a cohort sampled during active COVID-19. The chain links TRBV4-3 to TRBJ2-3, with TRBD2 matching over 8 bases. The CDR3 sequence: CASSQEAGGTDTQYF. CDR3 DNA: TGCGCCAGCAGCCAAGAAGCGGGAGGCACAGATACGCAGTATTTT.